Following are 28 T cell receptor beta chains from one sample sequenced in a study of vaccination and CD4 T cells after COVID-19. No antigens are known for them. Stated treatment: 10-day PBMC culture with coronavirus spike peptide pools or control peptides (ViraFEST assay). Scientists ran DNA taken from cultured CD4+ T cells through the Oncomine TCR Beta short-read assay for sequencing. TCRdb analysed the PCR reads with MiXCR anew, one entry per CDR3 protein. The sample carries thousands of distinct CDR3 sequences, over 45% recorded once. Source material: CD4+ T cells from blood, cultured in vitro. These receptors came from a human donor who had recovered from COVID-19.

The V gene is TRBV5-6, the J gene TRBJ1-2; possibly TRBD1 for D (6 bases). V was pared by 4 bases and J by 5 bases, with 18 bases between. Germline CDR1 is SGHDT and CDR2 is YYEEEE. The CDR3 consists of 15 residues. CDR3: CASSLTKQGRYGYTF. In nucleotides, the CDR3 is TGTGCCAGCAGCCTAACAAAACAGGGACGGTATGGCTACACCTTC.

CDR3 bases: TGTGCCAGCAGCGGGGACAGGGGGAGGTATGGCTACACCTTC. Translation gives CASSGDRGRYGYTF. This sequence joins TRBV11-3 and TRBJ1-2; TRBD1 matches 11 bases. Germline V gene lookup returns CDR1 SGHNT and CDR2 YENEEA. The junction had 4 bases not matched to a gene; V was cut back by 5 bases and J by 5 bases. The CDR3 length is 14 residues.

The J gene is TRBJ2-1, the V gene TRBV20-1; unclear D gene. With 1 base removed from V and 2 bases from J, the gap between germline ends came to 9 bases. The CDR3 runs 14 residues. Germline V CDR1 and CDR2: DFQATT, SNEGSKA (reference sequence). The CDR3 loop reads CSARATGPYNEQFF. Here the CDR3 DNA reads TGCAGTGCTAGAGCTACCGGGCCCTACAATGAGCAGTTCTTC.

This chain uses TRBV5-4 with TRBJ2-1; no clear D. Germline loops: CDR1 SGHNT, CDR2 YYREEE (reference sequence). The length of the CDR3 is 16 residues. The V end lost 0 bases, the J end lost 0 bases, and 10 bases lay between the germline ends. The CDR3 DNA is TGTGCCAGCAGCTTGGCCCCCGAACTCTCCTACAATGAGCAGTTCTTC. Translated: CASSLAPELSYNEQFF.

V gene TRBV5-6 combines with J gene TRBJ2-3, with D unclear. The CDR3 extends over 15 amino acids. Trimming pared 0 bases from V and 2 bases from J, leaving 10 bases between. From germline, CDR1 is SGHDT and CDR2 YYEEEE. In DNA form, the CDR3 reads TGTGCCAGCAGCTTGGAAGGGATACTCACAGATACGCAGTATTTT. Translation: CASSLEGILTDTQYF. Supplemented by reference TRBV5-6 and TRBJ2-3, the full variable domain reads DAGVTQSPTHLIKTRGQQVTLRCSPKSGHDTVSWYQQALGQGPQFIFQYYEEEERQRGNFPDRFSGHQFPNYSSELNVNALLLGDSALYLCASSLEGILTDTQYFGPGTRLTVL.

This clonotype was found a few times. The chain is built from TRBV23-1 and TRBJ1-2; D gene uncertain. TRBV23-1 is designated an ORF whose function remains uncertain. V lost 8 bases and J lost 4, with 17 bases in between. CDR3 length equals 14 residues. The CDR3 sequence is CASHQSRPIYGYTF. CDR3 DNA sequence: TGCGCCAGCCATCAATCGAGGCCAATCTATGGCTACACCTTC.

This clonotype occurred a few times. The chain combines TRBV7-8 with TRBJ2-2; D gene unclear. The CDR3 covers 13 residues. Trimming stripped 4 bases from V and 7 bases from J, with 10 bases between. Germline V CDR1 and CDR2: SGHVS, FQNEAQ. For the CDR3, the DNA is TGTGCCAGCAGCTCAGGCCTTGTCGGGGAGCTGTTTTTT. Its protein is CASSSGLVGELFF.

CDR3 sequence: CAGGEALYGYTF. The DNA for the CDR3 is TGTGCCGGGGGCGAGGCCCTTTATGGCTACACCTTC. This chain connects TRBV6-1 to TRBJ1-2; tentative D call: TRBD1 (6 bases). The V gene lost 11 bases and the J gene lost 5 bases, with 15 bases spanning the gap. The germline V gene encodes CDR1 MNHNS and CDR2 SASEGT. CDR3 length equals 12 residues.

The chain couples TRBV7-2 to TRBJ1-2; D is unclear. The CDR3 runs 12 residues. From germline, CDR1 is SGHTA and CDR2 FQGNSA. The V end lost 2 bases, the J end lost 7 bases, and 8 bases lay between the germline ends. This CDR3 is CASSLNTGGYTF. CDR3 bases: TGTGCCAGCAGCTTAAATACTGGTGGCTACACCTTC.

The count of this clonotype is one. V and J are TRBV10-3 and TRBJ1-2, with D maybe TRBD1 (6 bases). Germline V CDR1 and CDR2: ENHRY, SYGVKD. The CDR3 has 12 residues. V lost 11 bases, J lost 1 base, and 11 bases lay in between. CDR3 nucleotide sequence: TGTGCCGTCGCAGGGGATAACTATGGCTACACCTTC. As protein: CAVAGDNYGYTF.

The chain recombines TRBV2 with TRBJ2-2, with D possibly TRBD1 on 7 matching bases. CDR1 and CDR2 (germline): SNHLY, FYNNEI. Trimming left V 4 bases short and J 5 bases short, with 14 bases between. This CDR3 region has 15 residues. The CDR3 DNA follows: TGTGCCAGCAGTGTAGGGGCAGGGGGGACCGGGGAGCTGTTTTTT. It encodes CASSVGAGGTGELFF.

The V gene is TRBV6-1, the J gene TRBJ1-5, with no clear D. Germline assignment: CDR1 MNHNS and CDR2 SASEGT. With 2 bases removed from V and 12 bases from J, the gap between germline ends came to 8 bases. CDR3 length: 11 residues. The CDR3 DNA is TGTGCCAGCAGTGAAAGTATGCTCCAGCATTTT. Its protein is CASSESMLQHF.

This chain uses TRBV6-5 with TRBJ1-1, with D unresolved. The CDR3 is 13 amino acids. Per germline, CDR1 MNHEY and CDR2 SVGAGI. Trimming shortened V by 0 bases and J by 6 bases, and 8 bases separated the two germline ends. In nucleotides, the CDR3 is TGTGCCAGCAGTTACTCGATCGACGCTGAAGCTTTCTTT. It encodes CASSYSIDAEAFF.

The CDR3 DNA reads TGCAGTGCTAGGGCCAAGGGGAGTTTCTATGGCTACACCTTC. It specifies CSARAKGSFYGYTF. The chain carries TRBV20-1 and TRBJ1-2; D might be TRBD1 (5 bases). V dropped 3 bases and J dropped 4 bases, with 15 bases sitting between them. CDR1 and CDR2 (germline): DFQATT, SNEGSKA (reference sequence). This CDR3 contains 14 residues.

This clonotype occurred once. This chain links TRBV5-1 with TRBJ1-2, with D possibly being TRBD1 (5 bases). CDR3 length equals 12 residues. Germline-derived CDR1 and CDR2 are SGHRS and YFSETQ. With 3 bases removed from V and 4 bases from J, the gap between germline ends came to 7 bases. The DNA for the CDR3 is TGCGCCAGCAGCTACGACAGCTATGGCTACACCTTC. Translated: CASSYDSYGYTF.

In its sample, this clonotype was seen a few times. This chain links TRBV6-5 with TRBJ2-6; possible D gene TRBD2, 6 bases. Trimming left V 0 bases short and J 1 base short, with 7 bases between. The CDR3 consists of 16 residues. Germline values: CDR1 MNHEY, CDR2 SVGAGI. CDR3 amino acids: CASSYSRGSGANVLTF. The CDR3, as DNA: TGTGCCAGCAGTTACTCTCGGGGGTCTGGGGCCAACGTCCTGACTTTC.

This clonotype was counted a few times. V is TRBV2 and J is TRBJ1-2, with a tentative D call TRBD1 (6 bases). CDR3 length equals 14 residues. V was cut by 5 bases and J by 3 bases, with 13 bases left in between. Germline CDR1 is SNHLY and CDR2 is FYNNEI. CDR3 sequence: CASSLGGNDYGYTF. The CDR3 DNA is TGTGCCAGCAGTCTAGGGGGGAACGACTATGGCTACACCTTC.

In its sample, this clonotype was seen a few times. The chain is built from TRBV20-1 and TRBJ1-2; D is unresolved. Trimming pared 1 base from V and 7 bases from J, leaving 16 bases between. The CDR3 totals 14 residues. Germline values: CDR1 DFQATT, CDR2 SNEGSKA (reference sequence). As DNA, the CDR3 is TGCAGTGCTAGAGGTCCGGGGATCTATGGTGGCTACACCTTC. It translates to CSARGPGIYGGYTF.

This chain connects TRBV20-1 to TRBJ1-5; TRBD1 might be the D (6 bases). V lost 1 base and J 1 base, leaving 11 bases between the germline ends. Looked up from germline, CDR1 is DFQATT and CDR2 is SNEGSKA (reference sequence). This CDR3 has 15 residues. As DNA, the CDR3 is TGCAGTGCTAGAGGGGACACGGGGAGCAATCAGCCCCAGCATTTT. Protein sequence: CSARGDTGSNQPQHF.

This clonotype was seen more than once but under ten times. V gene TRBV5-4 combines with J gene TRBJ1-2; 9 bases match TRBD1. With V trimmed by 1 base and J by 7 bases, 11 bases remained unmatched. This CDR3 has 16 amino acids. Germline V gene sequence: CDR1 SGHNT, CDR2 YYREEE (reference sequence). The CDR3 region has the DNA TGTGCCAGCAGCTTGAGCTCCGGACAGGGGCTTAGTGGCTACACCTTC. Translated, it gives CASSLSSGQGLSGYTF.

CDR3 protein: CAISLNLAGDNEQFF. The DNA of the CDR3 is TGTGCCATCAGTCTGAATCTAGCGGGGGACAATGAGCAGTTCTTC. V usage is TRBV10-3 and J usage is TRBJ2-1, with 10 bases lining up with TRBD2. The CDR3 length is 15 residues. Germline V gives CDR1 ENHRY, CDR2 SYGVKD. Trimming took 5 bases from V and 5 from J; bases not matched to a gene: 6.

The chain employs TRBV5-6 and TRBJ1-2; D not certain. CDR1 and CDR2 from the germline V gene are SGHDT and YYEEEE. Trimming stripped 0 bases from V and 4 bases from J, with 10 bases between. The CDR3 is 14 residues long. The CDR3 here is CASSLGEAGYGYTF. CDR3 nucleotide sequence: TGTGCCAGCAGCTTGGGGGAAGCCGGCTATGGCTACACCTTC.

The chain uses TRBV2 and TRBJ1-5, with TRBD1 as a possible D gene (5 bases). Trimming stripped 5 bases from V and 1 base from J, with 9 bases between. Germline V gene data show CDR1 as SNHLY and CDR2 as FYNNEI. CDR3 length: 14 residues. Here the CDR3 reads CASSSWGSNQPQHF. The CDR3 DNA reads TGTGCCAGCAGTAGTTGGGGGAGCAATCAGCCCCAGCATTTT.

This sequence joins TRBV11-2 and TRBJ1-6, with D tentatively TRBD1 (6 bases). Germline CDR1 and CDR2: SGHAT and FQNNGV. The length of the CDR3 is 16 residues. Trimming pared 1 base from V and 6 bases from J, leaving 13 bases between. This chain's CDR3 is CASSLAGGGGNSPLHF. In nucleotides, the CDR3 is TGTGCCAGCAGCTTAGCAGGAGGAGGGGGTAATTCACCCCTCCACTTT. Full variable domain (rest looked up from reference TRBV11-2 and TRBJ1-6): EAGVAQSPRYKIIEKRQSVAFWCNPISGHATLYWYQQILGQGPKLLIQFQNNGVVDDSQLPKDRFSAERLKGVDSTLKIQPAKLEDSAVYLCASSLAGGGGNSPLHFGNGTRLTVT.

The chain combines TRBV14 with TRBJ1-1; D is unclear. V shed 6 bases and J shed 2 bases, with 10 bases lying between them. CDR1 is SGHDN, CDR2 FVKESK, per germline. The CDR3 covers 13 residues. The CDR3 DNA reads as TGTGCCAGCAGGAAGACAATTAACACTGAAGCTTTCTTT. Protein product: CASRKTINTEAFF.

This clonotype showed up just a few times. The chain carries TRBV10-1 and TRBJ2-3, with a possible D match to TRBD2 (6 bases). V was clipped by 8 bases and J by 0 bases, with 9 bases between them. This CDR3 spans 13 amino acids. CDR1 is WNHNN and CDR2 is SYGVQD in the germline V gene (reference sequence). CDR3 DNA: TGCGCCAGCTCAGGGACTAGCACAGATACGCAGTATTTT. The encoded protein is CASSGTSTDTQYF.

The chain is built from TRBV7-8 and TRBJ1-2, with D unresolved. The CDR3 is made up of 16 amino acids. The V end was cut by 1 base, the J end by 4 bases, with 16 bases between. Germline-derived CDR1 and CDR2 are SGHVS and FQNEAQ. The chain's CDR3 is CASSLELRAVGYGYTF. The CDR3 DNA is TGTGCCAGCAGCTTAGAGTTGCGGGCGGTGGGCTATGGCTACACCTTC.

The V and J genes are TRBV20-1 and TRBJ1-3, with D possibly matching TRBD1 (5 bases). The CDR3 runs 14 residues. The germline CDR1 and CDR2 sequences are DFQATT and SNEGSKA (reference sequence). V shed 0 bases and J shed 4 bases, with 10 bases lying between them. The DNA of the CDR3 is TGCAGTGCTAGAGACGGCAGGGACGGAAACACCATATATTTT. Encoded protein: CSARDGRDGNTIYF.